Listed below are T cell receptor beta chains from one sample, sequenced in a study of T cell responses to AZD1222 COVID-19 vaccine. Only in-frame clones appear in the TCRdb table, and some are missing; sequencing was by immunoSEQ multiplex PCR. The sample yields 130,000 to 150,000 clones, more than 75% seen once. Source: peripheral blood, taken on day 0 of AZD1222 vaccination. These receptors were taken from an adult in good health. Each CDR3 is given with its conserved first and last residue. D genes are given only for firm matches. Clone size is given for some rows only: seen once, a few or many times, or a class if the clone is expanded.

v_call	clone_size	d_call	j_call	cdr3_aa	cdr3_nt
TRBV2	once	.	TRBJ2-7	CASSDQWSYEQYF	TGTGCCAGCAGTGATCAGTGGTCCTACGAGCAGTACTTC
TRBV15	.	TRBD2	TRBJ2-3	CATSRRLAGERTDTQYF	TGTGCCACCAGCAGAAGACTAGCGGGAGAGCGCACAGATACGCAGTATTTT
TRBV3-1/TRBV3-2	.	.	TRBJ2-5	CASSHGPSGDQETQYF	TGTGCCAGCAGCCACGGGCCCTCAGGGGACCAAGAGACCCAGTACTTC
TRBV19	.	.	TRBJ1-2	CASYNSPYGYTF	TGTGCCAGTTATAACAGCCCCTATGGCTACACCTTC
TRBV25-1	few	.	TRBJ1-2	CASSESAYGYTF	TGTGCCAGCAGTGAATCCGCCTATGGCTACACCTTC
TRBV5-1	.	TRBD1	TRBJ2-7	CASSYEGAEQYF	TGCGCCAGCAGCTATGAGGGGGCCGAGCAGTACTTC
TRBV27	.	.	TRBJ2-4	CASSPQGRGKNIQYF	TGTGCCAGCAGTCCGCAGGGACGGGGGAAAAACATTCAGTACTTC
TRBV18	.	TRBD1	TRBJ2-3	CASSPSDRGRPDTQYF	TGTGCCAGCTCACCATCGGACAGGGGTCGACCAGATACGCAGTATTTT
TRBV7-8	.	.	TRBJ1-1	CASSSRSGPSEAFF	TGTGCCAGCAGCTCCCGCTCGGGTCCCTCTGAAGCTTTCTTT
TRBV18	.	.	TRBJ1-6	CASSPRGVDNSPLHF	TGTGCCAGCTCACCGAGGGGGGTGGATAATTCACCCCTCCACTTT
TRBV10-3	.	.	TRBJ2-7	CAISEGGLYEQYF	TGTGCCATCAGTGAGGGGGGATTATACGAGCAGTACTTC
TRBV2	.	.	TRBJ2-3	CASSEAAQSTDTQYF	TGTGCCAGCAGTGAAGCGGCACAGAGCACAGATACGCAGTATTTT
TRBV5-1	.	TRBD1	TRBJ2-7	CASSSTGFSEQYF	TGCGCCAGCAGCTCGACAGGGTTTAGCGAGCAGTACTTC
TRBV6-1	.	.	TRBJ2-4	CASSESSRSGSRKNIQYF	TGTGCCAGCAGTGAAAGTTCGCGGTCGGGATCTCGCAAAAACATTCAGTACTTC
TRBV28	.	.	TRBJ1-5	CASNFHRSPYQPQHF	TGTGCCAGCAACTTCCACAGATCTCCATATCAGCCCCAGCATTTT
TRBV7-2	.	.	TRBJ2-5	CASSLGGRYQETQYF	TGTGCCAGCAGCTTAGGAGGGAGGTATCAAGAGACCCAGTACTTC
TRBV7-3	.	.	TRBJ2-1	CASSLSDAPYNEQFF	TGTGCCAGCAGCTTATCCGACGCCCCCTACAATGAGCAGTTCTTC
TRBV11-2	once	TRBD1	TRBJ2-7	CASSLDYAGGLEQYF	TGTGCCAGCAGCTTAGATTATGCAGGGGGCCTCGAGCAGTACTTC
TRBV4-2	.	TRBD2	TRBJ2-7	CASSPPSAGAYEQYF	TGTGCCAGCAGCCCGCCTTCAGCGGGAGCCTACGAGCAGTACTTC
TRBV2	.	.	TRBJ2-7	CASSEPGRSSYEQYF	TGTGCCAGCAGTGAACCCGGGCGGAGCTCCTACGAGCAGTACTTC
TRBV7-9	.	.	TRBJ2-7	CASSADWDEQYF	TGTGCCAGCAGCGCTGACTGGGATGAGCAGTACTTC
TRBV11-1	.	TRBD2	TRBJ2-7	CASSLFSGSGEQYF	TGTGCCAGCAGCTTATTTAGCGGGAGTGGGGAGCAGTACTTC
TRBV21-1	.	.	TRBJ1-5	CASSTYQPQHF	TGTGCCAGCAGCACATATCAGCCCCAGCATTTT
TRBV9	.	.	TRBJ2-2	CASSVETRRASNTGELFF	TGTGCCAGCAGCGTAGAGACGAGGAGGGCCTCGAACACCGGGGAGCTGTTTTTT
TRBV2	.	.	TRBJ2-7	CASRTHQSGSHEQYF	TGTGCCAGCAGGACTCACCAGTCCGGGAGCCACGAGCAGTACTTC
TRBV6-5	.	.	TRBJ2-5	CASDAQFKQETQYF	TGTGCCAGTGACGCCCAGTTCAAACAAGAGACCCAGTACTTC
TRBV19	.	.	TRBJ2-7	CASSMATFTSYEQYF	TGTGCCAGTAGTATGGCGACTTTCACGTCCTACGAGCAGTACTTC
TRBV27	.	.	TRBJ2-3	CASSLLNGITDTQYF	TGTGCCAGCAGTTTATTGAACGGTATAACAGATACGCAGTATTTT
TRBV6-5	.	.	TRBJ1-1	CASSYGGGVTEAFF	TGTGCCAGCAGTTATGGGGGAGGGGTCACTGAAGCTTTCTTT
TRBV6-4	.	TRBD2	TRBJ2-3	CASSVEAGGGDTQYF	TGTGCCAGCAGTGTTGAAGCGGGAGGCGGGGATACGCAGTATTTT
TRBV28	.	.	TRBJ1-2	CASRVGQSYGYTF	TGTGCCAGCCGTGTTGGACAGAGCTATGGCTACACCTTC
TRBV5-8	.	TRBD1	TRBJ1-5	CASSLGQGSNQPQHF	TGTGCCAGCAGCCTAGGACAGGGGAGCAATCAGCCCCAGCATTTT
TRBV30	once	.	TRBJ2-2	CAWKGPGGGTYGTYTGELFF	TGTGCCTGGAAAGGGCCCGGGGGCGGAACCTACGGAACTTACACCGGGGAGCTGTTTTTT
TRBV6-5	.	.	TRBJ1-1	CASKIPGTHTEAFF	TGTGCCAGCAAAATTCCGGGCACCCACACTGAAGCTTTCTTT
TRBV9	once	TRBD2	TRBJ2-7	CASSAQKDTGTTSSYEQYF	TGTGCCAGCAGCGCCCAGAAAGATACCGGGACTACTAGCTCCTACGAGCAGTACTTC
TRBV9	.	TRBD2	TRBJ2-3	CASSTRTSGRFKGGTDTQYF	TGTGCCAGCAGCACCCGGACTAGCGGGAGATTTAAAGGAGGGACAGATACGCAGTATTTT
TRBV7-2	.	.	TRBJ1-1	CASKGGMNTEAFF	TGTGCCAGCAAGGGAGGGATGAACACTGAAGCTTTCTTT
TRBV27	.	.	TRBJ1-5	CASSLSIGPNQPQHF	TGTGCCAGCAGTTTATCGATAGGCCCAAATCAGCCCCAGCATTTT
TRBV5-1	few	.	TRBJ1-1	CASSLGASEAFF	TGCGCCAGCAGCTTGGGGGCATCTGAAGCTTTCTTT